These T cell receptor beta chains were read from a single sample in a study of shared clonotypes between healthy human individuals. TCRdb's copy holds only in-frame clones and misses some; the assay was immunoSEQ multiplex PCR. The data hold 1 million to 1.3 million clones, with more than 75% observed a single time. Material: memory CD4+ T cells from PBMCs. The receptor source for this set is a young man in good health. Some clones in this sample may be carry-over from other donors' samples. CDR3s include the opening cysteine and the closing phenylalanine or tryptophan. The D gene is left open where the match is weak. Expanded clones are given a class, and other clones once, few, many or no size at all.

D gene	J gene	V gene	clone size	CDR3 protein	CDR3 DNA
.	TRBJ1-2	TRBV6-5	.	CASRPGTTVRGYTF	TGTGCCAGCAGGCCGGGGACAACCGTCCGGGGCTACACCTTC
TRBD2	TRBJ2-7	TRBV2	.	CASSLGGYEQYF	TGTGCCAGCAGTCTGGGGGGGTACGAGCAGTACTTC
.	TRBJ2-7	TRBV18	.	CASSPNGQAGEQYF	TGTGCCAGCTCACCAAATGGTCAGGCGGGCGAGCAGTACTTC
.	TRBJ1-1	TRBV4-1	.	CASSPTPVRANTEAFF	TGCGCCAGCAGCCCGACCCCTGTCAGGGCGAACACTGAAGCTTTCTTT
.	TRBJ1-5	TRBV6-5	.	CASRSGAATNQPQHF	TGTGCCAGCAGGTCCGGGGCAGCGACCAATCAGCCCCAGCATTTT
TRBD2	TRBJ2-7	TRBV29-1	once	CSVGTSGAYEQYF	TGCAGCGTTGGGACTAGCGGAGCCTACGAGCAGTACTTC
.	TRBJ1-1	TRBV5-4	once	CASSLEQGKTEAFF	TGTGCCAGCAGCTTGGAACAGGGTAAGACTGAAGCTTTCTTT
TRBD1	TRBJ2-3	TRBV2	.	CASSLRDRGTDTQYF	TGTGCCAGCAGTCTCAGGGACAGGGGAACAGATACGCAGTATTTT
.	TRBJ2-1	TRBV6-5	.	CASSYGRRVNEQFF	TGTGCCAGCAGTTACGGTAGACGGGTCAATGAGCAGTTCTTC
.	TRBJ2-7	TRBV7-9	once	CASSLSVSAYEQYF	TGTGCCAGCAGCCTTAGCGTAAGCGCCTACGAGCAGTACTTC
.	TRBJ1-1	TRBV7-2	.	CASSLPRSPGMNTEAFF	TGTGCCAGCAGCCTCCCCCGGTCTCCCGGGATGAACACTGAAGCTTTCTTT
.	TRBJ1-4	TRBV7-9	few	CASSLYEKLFF	TGTGCCAGCAGCTTATATGAAAAACTGTTTTTT
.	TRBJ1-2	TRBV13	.	CASRAGHDYGYTF	TGTGCCAGCAGGGCGGGACATGACTATGGCTACACCTTC
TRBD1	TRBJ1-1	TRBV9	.	CASSAWDRGTEAFF	TGTGCCAGCAGCGCCTGGGACAGGGGCACTGAAGCTTTCTTT
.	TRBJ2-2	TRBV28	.	CASTLLTTGPGELFF	TGTGCCAGCACCCTTCTAACGACAGGTCCCGGGGAGCTGTTTTTT
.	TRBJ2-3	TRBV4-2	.	CASSPKAGTDTQYF	TGTGCCAGCAGCCCTAAGGCGGGTACAGATACGCAGTATTTT
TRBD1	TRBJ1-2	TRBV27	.	CASSPRQNSGGGYGYTF	TGTGCCAGCAGTCCAAGACAAAACTCAGGGGGAGGATATGGCTACACCTTC
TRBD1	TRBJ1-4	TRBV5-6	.	CASSSYIQGAGEKLFF	TGTGCCAGCAGCTCCTACATTCAGGGGGCCGGGGAAAAACTGTTTTTT
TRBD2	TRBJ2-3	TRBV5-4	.	CASSPSGSLADTQYF	TGTGCCAGCAGTCCCAGCGGGAGTCTGGCAGATACGCAGTATTTT
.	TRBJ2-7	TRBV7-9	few	CASRAIRGKIYEQYF	TGTGCCAGCAGAGCAATCCGGGGGAAAATCTACGAGCAGTACTTC
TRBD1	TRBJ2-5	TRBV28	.	CASSPSGTDQETQYF	TGTGCCAGCAGTCCTTCCGGGACAGACCAAGAGACCCAGTACTTC
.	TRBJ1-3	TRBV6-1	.	CASSEVAFSGNTIYF	TGTGCCAGCAGTGAAGTAGCCTTCTCTGGAAACACCATATATTTT
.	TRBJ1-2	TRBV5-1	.	CASSSTRYGYTF	TGCGCCAGCAGCTCGACACGGTATGGCTACACCTTC
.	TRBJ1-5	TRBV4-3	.	CASSQDRGQPQHF	TGCGCCAGCAGCCAAGATAGGGGTCAGCCCCAGCATTTT
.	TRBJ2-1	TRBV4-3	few	CASSSTGDVNEQFF	TGCGCCAGCAGCTCCACGGGAGATGTGAATGAGCAGTTCTTC
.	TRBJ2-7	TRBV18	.	CASSPGYEQYF	TGTGCCAGCTCACCAGGTTACGAGCAGTACTTC
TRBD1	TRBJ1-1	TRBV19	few	CASSPTGVTEAFF	TGTGCCAGTAGTCCGACAGGGGTCACTGAAGCTTTCTTT
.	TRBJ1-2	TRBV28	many	CASTIGGQDTTYGYTF	TGTGCCAGCACCATCGGAGGGCAGGATACTACTTATGGCTACACCTTC
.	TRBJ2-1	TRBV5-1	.	CASSLDAGKNNEQFF	TGCGCCAGCAGCTTGGACGCAGGGAAAAACAATGAGCAGTTCTTC
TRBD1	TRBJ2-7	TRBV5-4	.	CASSDRTGFSYEQYF	TGTGCCAGCAGCGACCGGACAGGTTTCTCCTACGAGCAGTACTTC
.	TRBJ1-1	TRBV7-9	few	CASSLELLNTEAFF	TGTGCCAGCAGCTTAGAGTTATTGAACACTGAAGCTTTCTTT
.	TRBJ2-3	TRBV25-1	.	CASSEARGTSDTQYF	TGTGCCAGCAGTGAGGCCCGGGGGACGTCGGATACGCAGTATTTT
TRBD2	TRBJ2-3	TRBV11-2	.	CASSLFKREGRRTDTQYF	TGTGCCAGCAGCTTATTCAAGCGGGAGGGCCGCCGGACAGATACGCAGTATTTT
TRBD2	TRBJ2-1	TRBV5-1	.	CASSWLAGGYNEQFF	TGCGCCAGCAGCTGGCTAGCGGGAGGTTACAATGAGCAGTTCTTC
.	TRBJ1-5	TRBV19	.	CASSISGASGQPQHF	TGTGCCAGTAGTATATCAGGGGCGAGTGGACAGCCCCAGCATTTT
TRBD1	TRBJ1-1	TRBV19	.	CASSRRGDTEAFF	TGTGCCAGTAGCCGCAGGGGGGACACTGAAGCTTTCTTT
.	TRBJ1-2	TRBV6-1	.	CASSENGYGYTF	TGTGCCAGCAGTGAAAACGGGTATGGCTACACCTTC
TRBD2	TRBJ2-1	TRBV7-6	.	CASTTPGLAGVGSYNEQFF	TGTGCCAGCACAACTCCGGGACTAGCGGGAGTTGGCTCCTACAATGAGCAGTTCTTC
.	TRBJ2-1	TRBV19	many	CASSPLGSSYNEQFF	TGTGCCAGTAGCCCCCTTGGAAGCTCCTACAATGAGCAGTTCTTC
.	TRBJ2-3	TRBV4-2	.	CASSQDPRVAASTDTQYF	TGTGCCAGCAGCCAAGATCCCAGGGTAGCGGCTAGCACAGATACGCAGTATTTT
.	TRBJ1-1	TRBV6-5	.	CASSLPGVTEAFF	TGTGCCAGCAGTCTTCCTGGTGTCACTGAAGCTTTCTTT
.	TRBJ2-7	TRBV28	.	CASTSPRGSYEQYF	TGTGCCAGCACCTCCCCGAGAGGGTCCTACGAGCAGTACTTC
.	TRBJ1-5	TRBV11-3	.	CASSLVSKAPNQPQHF	TGTGCCAGCAGCTTAGTTTCAAAGGCCCCGAATCAGCCCCAGCATTTT
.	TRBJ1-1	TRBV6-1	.	CASSEALGRSGEAFF	TGTGCCAGCAGTGAAGCGTTGGGCAGGAGCGGTGAAGCTTTCTTT
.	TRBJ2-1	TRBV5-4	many	CASSLAASTDEQFF	TGTGCCAGCAGCTTGGCGGCTAGTACCGATGAGCAGTTCTTC
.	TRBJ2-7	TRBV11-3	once	CASSLRAGEQYF	TGTGCCAGCAGCTTGCGGGCCGGCGAGCAGTACTTC
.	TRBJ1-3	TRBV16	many	CASTLIVGAGNTIYF	TGTGCCAGCACCCTAATCGTCGGAGCTGGAAACACCATATATTTT
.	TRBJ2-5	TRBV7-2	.	CASSLTRKGQYF	TGTGCCAGCAGCTTAACTCGGAAGGGGCAGTACTTC
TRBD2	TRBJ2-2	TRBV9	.	CASSALPGLAGNFTGELFF	TGTGCCAGCAGCGCACTTCCGGGACTAGCGGGCAACTTCACCGGGGAGCTGTTTTTT
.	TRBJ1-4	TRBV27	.	CASSFGVWEKLFF	TGTGCCAGCAGTTTTGGGGTTTGGGAAAAACTGTTTTTT
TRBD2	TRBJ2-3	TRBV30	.	CAWGTSGSIADTQYF	TGTGCCTGGGGGACTAGCGGGAGTATCGCAGATACGCAGTATTTT
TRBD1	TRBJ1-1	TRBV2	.	CASSLTGISTEAFF	TGTGCCAGCAGCCTGACAGGGATAAGTACTGAAGCTTTCTTT
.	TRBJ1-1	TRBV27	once	CASREDRNTEAFF	TGTGCCAGCAGGGAGGACAGAAACACTGAAGCTTTCTTT
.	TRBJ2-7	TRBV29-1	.	CSVGLGVERSEQYF	TGCAGCGTTGGGCTAGGGGTCGAGCGGAGCGAGCAGTACTTC
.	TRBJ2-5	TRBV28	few	CASSYAGARGETQYF	TGTGCCAGCAGTTATGCGGGGGCTCGGGGGGAGACCCAGTACTTC
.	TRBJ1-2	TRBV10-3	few	CAISDGRIGYTF	TGTGCCATCAGTGATGGCAGAATCGGCTACACCTTC
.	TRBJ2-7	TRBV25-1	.	CASSEYGLYEQYF	TGTGCCAGCAGTGAATACGGGCTGTACGAGCAGTACTTC
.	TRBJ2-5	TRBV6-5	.	CASSPPGDSGTQYF	TGTGCCAGCAGTCCTCCGGGGGACAGCGGGACCCAGTACTTC
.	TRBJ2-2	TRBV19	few	CASRKGNTGELFF	TGTGCCAGTAGAAAGGGGAACACCGGGGAGCTGTTTTTT